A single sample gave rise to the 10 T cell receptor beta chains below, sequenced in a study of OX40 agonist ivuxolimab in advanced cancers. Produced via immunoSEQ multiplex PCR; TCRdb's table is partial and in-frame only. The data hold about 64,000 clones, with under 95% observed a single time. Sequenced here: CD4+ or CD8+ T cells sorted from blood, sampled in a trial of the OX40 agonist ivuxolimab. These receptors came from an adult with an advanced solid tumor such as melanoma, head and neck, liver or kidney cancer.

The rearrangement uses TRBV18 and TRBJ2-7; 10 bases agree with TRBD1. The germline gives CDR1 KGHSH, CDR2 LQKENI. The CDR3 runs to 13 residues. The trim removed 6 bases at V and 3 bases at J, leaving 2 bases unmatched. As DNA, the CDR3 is TGTGCCAGCTCGCGGGACAGGGGCTACGAGCAGTACTTC. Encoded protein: CASSRDRGYEQYF.

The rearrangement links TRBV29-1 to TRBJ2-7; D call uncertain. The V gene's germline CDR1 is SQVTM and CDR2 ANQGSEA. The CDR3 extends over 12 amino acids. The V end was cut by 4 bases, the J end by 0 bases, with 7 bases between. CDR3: CSVGVPSYEQYF. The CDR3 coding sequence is TGCAGCGTTGGAGTGCCCTCCTACGAGCAGTACTTC.

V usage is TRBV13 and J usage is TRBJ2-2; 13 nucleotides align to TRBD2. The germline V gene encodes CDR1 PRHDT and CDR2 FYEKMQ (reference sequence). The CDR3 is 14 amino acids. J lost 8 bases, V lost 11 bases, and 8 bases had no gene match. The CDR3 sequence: CAGRTSGSSGELFF. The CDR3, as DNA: TGTGCCGGAAGGACTAGCGGGAGTTCAGGGGAGCTGTTTTTT.

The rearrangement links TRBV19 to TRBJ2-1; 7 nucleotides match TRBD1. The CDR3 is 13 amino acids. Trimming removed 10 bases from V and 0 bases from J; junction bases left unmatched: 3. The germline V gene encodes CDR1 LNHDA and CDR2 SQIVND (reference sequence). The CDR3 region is CATRDSSYNEQFF. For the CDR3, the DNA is TGTGCCACACGGGACAGCTCCTACAATGAGCAGTTCTTC.

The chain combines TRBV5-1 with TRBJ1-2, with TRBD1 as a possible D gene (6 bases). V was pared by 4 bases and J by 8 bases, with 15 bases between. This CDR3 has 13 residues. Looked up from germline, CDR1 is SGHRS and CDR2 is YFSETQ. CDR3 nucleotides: TGCGCCAGCAGCCCAGGGGAGGAACGGGGCTACACCTTC. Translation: CASSPGEERGYTF.

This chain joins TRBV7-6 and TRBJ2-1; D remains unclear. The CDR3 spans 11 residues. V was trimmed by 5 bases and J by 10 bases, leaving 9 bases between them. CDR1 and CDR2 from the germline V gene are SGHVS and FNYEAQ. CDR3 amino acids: CASSGMWEQFF. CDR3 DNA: TGTGCCAGCAGCGGGATGTGGGAGCAGTTCTTC.

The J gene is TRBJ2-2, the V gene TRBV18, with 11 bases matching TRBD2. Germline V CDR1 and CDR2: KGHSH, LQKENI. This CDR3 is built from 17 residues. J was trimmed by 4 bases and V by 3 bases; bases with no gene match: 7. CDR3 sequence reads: CASSPVGTSGATGELFF. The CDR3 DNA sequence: TGTGCCAGCTCACCGGTCGGGACTAGCGGAGCCACCGGGGAGCTGTTTTTT. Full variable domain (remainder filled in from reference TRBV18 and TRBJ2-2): NAGVMQNPRHLVRRRGQEARLRCSPMKGHSHVYWYRQLPEEGLKFMVYLQKENIIDESGMPKERFSAEFPKEGPSILRIQQVVRGDSAAYFCASSPVGTSGATGELFFGEGSRLTVL.

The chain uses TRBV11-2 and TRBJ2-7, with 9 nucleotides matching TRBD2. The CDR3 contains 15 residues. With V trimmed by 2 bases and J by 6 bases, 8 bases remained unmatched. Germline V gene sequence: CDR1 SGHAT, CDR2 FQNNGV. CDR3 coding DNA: TGTGCCAGCAGCTTAAGAATAGCGGGAGCCCCCGAGCAGTACTTC. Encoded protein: CASSLRIAGAPEQYF. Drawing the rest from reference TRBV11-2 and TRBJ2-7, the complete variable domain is EAGVAQSPRYKIIEKRQSVAFWCNPISGHATLYWYQQILGQGPKLLIQFQNNGVVDDSQLPKDRFSAERLKGVDSTLKIQPAKLEDSAVYLCASSLRIAGAPEQYFGPGTRLTVT.

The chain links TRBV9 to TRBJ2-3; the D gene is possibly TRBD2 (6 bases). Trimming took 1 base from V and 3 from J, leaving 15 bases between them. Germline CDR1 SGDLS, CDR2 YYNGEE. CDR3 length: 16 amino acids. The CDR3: CASSVTSGVHTDTQYF. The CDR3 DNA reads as TGTGCCAGCAGCGTAACCTCGGGAGTTCATACAGATACGCAGTATTTT.

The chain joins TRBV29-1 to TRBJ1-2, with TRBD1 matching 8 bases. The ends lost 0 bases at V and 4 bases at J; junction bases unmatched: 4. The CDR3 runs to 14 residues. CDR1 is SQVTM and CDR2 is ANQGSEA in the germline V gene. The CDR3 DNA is TGCAGCGTTGAAGATGGGACAGGAGGCTATGGCTACACCTTC. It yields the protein CSVEDGTGGYGYTF. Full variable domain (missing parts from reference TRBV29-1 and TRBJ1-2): SAVISQKPSRDICQRGTSLTIQCQVDSQVTMMFWYRQQPGQSLTLIATANQGSEATYESGFVIDKFPISRPNLTFSTLTVSNMSPEDSSIYLCSVEDGTGGYGYTFGSGTRLTVV.